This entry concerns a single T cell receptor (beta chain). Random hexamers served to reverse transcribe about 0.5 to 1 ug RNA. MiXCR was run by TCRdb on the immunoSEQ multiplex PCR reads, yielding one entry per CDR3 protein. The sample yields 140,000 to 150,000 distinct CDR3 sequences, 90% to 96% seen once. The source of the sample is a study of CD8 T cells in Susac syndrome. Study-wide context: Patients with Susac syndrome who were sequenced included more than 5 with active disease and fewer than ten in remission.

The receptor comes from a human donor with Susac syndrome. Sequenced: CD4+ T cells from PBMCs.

CDR3 sequence (DNA): TGTGCTAGTGGTTTGGTACAATCAGGGAACACTGAAGCTTTCTTT. Its translation is CASGLVQSGNTEAFF. This sequence joins TRBV12-5 and TRBJ1-1, with no clear D. V gave up 0 bases and J gave up 1 base, with 9 bases separating them. The CDR3 spans 15 residues. From germline, CDR1 is LGHNT and CDR2 FRNRAP.